This T cell receptor beta chain was sequenced during a study of blood T cell repertoires in COVID-19 (TCRdb year 2020). About the full investigation: Samples covering the acute and convalescent phases of COVID-19 were provided by collaborators in the United States, Italy and Spain. Where HLA class I and class II types were available, the types were taken from metadata supplied by the sample provider, not from assay-based typing. The repertoires were released in a freely available public database intended as a resource for research on the immune response to SARS-CoV-2. Deeply sampled blood TCRbeta repertoires from subjects exposed to, actively infected with, or recovered from COVID-19 were included in the dataset. The sample metadata nearly always contained a de-identified subject ID, COVID-19 status, age in years and sex. The samples were drawn from two sources: the first 160 participants of the ongoing ImmuneRACE study, and 1,000 to 1,500 subjects contributed by 6 global collaborators. The prospective study material was composed of cDNA or gDNA derived from T cells, B-cell-depleted T cells, or PBMCs. Paper-wide results and their limitations: Clinical and demographic metadata were provided uncurated, with the amount varying by source and participant.

At the junction V is shortened by 5 bases and J by 0 bases, with 11 bases in between. CDR1 and CDR2 (MNHEY, SMNVEV) derive from the germline V gene (reference sequence). Its CDR3 holds 14 amino acids, cysteine through phenylalanine. Solely the CDR3 DNA is kept, with 42 bases framed from the first base. With respect to this clone: There is no known antigen for this receptor. The record has no base qualities; no much larger clone is one base away.

Whole blood was collected in K2EDTA tubes by collaborating institutions according to the institutions' own protocols. For TCRbeta analysis, collaborators shipped samples in one of three forms: frozen whole blood, isolated PBMCs, or DNA extracted from either of those sample types. TCRbeta CDR3 regions were amplified from genomic DNA using the immunoSEQ Assay, a bias-controlled multiplex PCR. As for the original processing: Within the assay, amplification of reference gene primers was used to estimate how many nucleated cells each sample contained. To quantify the absolute abundance of each unique TCRbeta CDR3 rearrangement, sequence reads were collapsed and filtered. For each sample, productive Simpson clonality was calculated as the square root of Simpson's diversity index across productive rearrangements. The table comes from immuneACCESS by way of TCRdb, which keeps in-frame sequences with V and J called. Part of the clones is missing from these tables; in studies checked, under half for an unresolved V gene and the rest for unknown reasons. That table furnishes V, J and clone size, whereas the DNA furnished D and trimming. Counted in this sample were 70,000 to 100,000 clones; 88% of them appeared once. Of the sample, 4.8% falls within the top ten clones.

Sequencing was performed on peripheral blood. This sequence originates from a woman over 75 with active COVID-19. The V and J genes are TRBV27 and TRBJ2-7; TRBD1 could be the D gene, as 6 bases match. The CDR3 loop reads CASSHRVNSYEQYF. The DNA sequence follows: TGTGCCAGCAGTCACAGGGTTAACTCCTACGAGCAGTACTTC.